Each of the 13 T cell receptor beta chains below was sequenced from the same sample in a study of spatial heterogeneity in lung cancer. Sample time point: sample taken at primary tumor resection. Their recognized antigens are unknown. MiXCR was run by TCRdb on the 5' RACE reads, yielding one entry per CDR3 protein. There are 10,000 to 15,000 distinct CDR3 sequences in the sample; about 5% occur only once, and around 39% lies in the top ten. Study-wide results and caveats: Tumoral mutation counts were tracked by counts of expanded intratumoral alpha and beta TCRs.

This material consisted of lung tumor tissue, taken at surgery. Receptors originate from a male donor with early-stage non-small cell lung cancer.

The chain joins TRBV20-1 to TRBJ2-2; TRBD1 might be the D (6 bases). The length of the CDR3 is 16 residues. Germline values: CDR1 DFQATT, CDR2 SNEGSKA (reference sequence). V dropped 2 bases and J dropped 2 bases, with 15 bases sitting between them. The CDR3 reads CSARSPGTPNTGELFF. The DNA for the CDR3 is TGCAGTGCTAGATCCCCCGGGACACCAAACACCGGGGAGCTGTTTTTT.

This clonotype was detected ten times or more. The chain joins TRBV2 to TRBJ2-3; 8 positions agree with TRBD1. Looked up from germline, CDR1 is SNHLY and CDR2 is FYNNEI. V was clipped by 6 bases and J by 5 bases; unmatched bases: 10. The CDR3 is 15 residues long. The CDR3 bases are TGTGCCAGCAGCCGGGGGCAGGGGGCAGGAGATACGCAGTATTTT. It yields the protein CASSRGQGAGDTQYF.

This clonotype was seen at least ten times. The chain employs TRBV20-1 and TRBJ2-3; D is unresolved. This CDR3 has 11 amino acids. CDR1 is DFQATT and CDR2 is SNEGSKA in the germline V gene (reference sequence). V lost 4 bases to trimming and J lost 3 bases, with 5 bases between them. The CDR3 protein is CSAINTDTQYF. The CDR3, as DNA: TGCAGTGCTATCAATACAGATACGCAGTATTTT.

This clonotype was detected many times. The junction and the germline gene differ at one end; a read error may be behind it. The chain is built from TRBV6-2 or TRBV6-3 and TRBJ2-1; 7 bases are a match to TRBD2. This CDR3 contains 10 residues. Germline V gene lookup returns CDR1 MNHEY and CDR2 SVGEGT. The CDR3 bases are TGTGCCAGCGGGGGGGGTATTCAACTCTTC. As protein: CASGGGIQLF.

Ten or more counts support this clonotype. The chain couples TRBV12-3 or TRBV12-4 to TRBJ1-3, with a possible D match to TRBD1 (6 bases). This CDR3 has 15 amino acids. V shed 6 bases and J shed 3 bases, with 15 bases lying between them. The CDR3 region has the DNA TGTGCCAGCAGCCTACCACAGGGTGTTGGAAACACCATATATTTT. Translated: CASSLPQGVGNTIYF.

This clonotype is deemed medium-sized. The chain joins TRBV7-2 to TRBJ2-3; D possibly corresponds to TRBD2 (7 bases). Germline lookup yields CDR1 SGHTA and CDR2 FQGNSA. CDR3 size: 14 residues. The V and J ends lost 5 bases and 7 bases respectively, with 16 bases between them. The DNA of the CDR3 is TGTGCCAGCAGCAAAGGGGGGGGCTCGAATACGCAGTATTTT. Its translation is CASSKGGGSNTQYF.

This clonotype was observed at least ten times. The chain joins TRBV28 to TRBJ2-1; TRBD2 matches at 7 bases. The CDR3 loop spans 14 amino acids. CDR1 and CDR2 (germline): MDHEN, SYDVKM. V lost 4 bases, J lost 9 bases, and 9 bases stayed unmatched. CDR3 nucleotides: TGTGCCAGCAGTTCGGGCGGGAGTTGGGGTGAGCAGTTCTTC. Protein product: CASSSGGSWGEQFF.

Relative to its sample, this clonotype is medium-sized (0.01 to 0.1%). This sequence joins TRBV7-2 and TRBJ2-7; D may correspond to TRBD1 or TRBD2 (6 bases each). The germline gives CDR1 SGHTA, CDR2 FQGNSA. The V and J ends lost 5 bases and 5 bases respectively, with 22 bases between them. The CDR3 loop spans 16 amino acids. The CDR3 DNA reads as TGTGCCAGCAGCCCAAGGACGGGGGCTGTCAGGAACGAGCAGTACTTC. Encoded protein: CASSPRTGAVRNEQYF.

This clonotype was found many times. The chain uses TRBV6-2 or TRBV6-3 and TRBJ1-2; D is unclear. The CDR3 has 14 residues. Trimming stripped 0 bases from V and 3 bases from J, with 8 bases between. CDR1 MNHEY and CDR2 SVGEGT come from the germline V gene. The CDR3 is CASSYSWTDYGYTF. Here the CDR3 DNA reads TGTGCCAGCAGTTACTCCTGGACGGACTATGGCTACACCTTC.

This clonotype has at least ten counts. The genes are TRBV7-9 and TRBJ1-1, with a weak D call TRBD1 (5 bases). V gave up 5 bases and J gave up 4 bases, with 17 bases separating them. The germline V gene has CDR1 SEHNR and CDR2 FQNEAQ (reference sequence). CDR3 length equals 15 residues. The CDR3 region has the DNA TGTGCCAGCAGCCCCGTCTGGGGGGGGGGCACTGAAGCTTTCTTT. As protein: CASSPVWGGGTEAFF.

This clonotype was counted ten times or more. The genes are TRBV20-1 and TRBJ1-6; D gene uncertain. V lost 0 bases and J lost 5, with 14 bases in between. This CDR3 spans 16 amino acids. Germline CDR1 and CDR2: DFQATT and SNEGSKA (reference sequence). CDR3 sequence reads: CSARDLTKGDNSPLHF. The CDR3 coding sequence is TGCAGTGCTAGAGATTTGACTAAAGGAGATAATTCACCCCTCCACTTT.

At least ten counts were recorded for this clonotype. DNA of the CDR3: TGTGCCAGCAGCTTAGGCGTTGGTAGCGGGACGAGAGATACGCAGTATTTT. Its protein is CASSLGVGSGTRDTQYF. The rearrangement links TRBV7-9 to TRBJ2-3; TRBD2 matches at 8 bases. The CDR3 has 17 amino acids. Germline V gene sequence: CDR1 SEHNR, CDR2 FQNEAQ (reference sequence). Trimming at V came to 1 base and at J to 5 bases, leaving 11 bases not matched to a gene. Using reference TRBV7-9 and TRBJ2-3 for the parts outside the CDR3, the full variable domain is DTGVSQNPRHKITKRGQNVTFRCDPISEHNRLYWYRQTLGQGPEFLTYFQNEAQLEKSRLLSDRFSAERPKGSFSTLEIQRTEQGDSAMYLCASSLGVGSGTRDTQYFGPGTRLTVL.

This clonotype was counted ten times or more. The chain combines TRBV6-2 or TRBV6-3 with TRBJ1-5; tentative D call: TRBD1 (5 bases). V shed 2 bases and J shed 0 bases, with 8 bases lying between them. Germline V gives CDR1 MNHEY, CDR2 SVGEGT. This CDR3 has 15 amino acids. CDR3 sequence: CASSYGGPSNQPQHF. The CDR3 nucleotides are TGTGCCAGCAGTTACGGGGGACCTAGCAATCAGCCCCAGCATTTT.